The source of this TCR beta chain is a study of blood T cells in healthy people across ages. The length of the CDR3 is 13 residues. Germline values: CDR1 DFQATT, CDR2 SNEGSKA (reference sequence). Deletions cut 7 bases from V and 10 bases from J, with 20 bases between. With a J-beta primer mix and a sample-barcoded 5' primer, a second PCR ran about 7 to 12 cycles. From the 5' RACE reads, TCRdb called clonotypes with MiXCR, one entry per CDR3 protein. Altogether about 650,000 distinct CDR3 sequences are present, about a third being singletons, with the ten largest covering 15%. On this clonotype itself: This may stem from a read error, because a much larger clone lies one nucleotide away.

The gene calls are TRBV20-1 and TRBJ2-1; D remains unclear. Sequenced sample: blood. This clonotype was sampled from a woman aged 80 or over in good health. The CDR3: CSVPLGGSYEQFF. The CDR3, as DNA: TGCAGTGTTCCCCTGGGTGGCTCCTACGAGCAGTTCTTC.